This T cell receptor beta chain was identified during a study of monozygotic twins with inflammatory bowel disease (dated by TCRdb to between 2018 and 2021). The study in broad terms: In total, roughly 28 monozygotic twin pairs made up the full study: 19 Danish pairs, all IBD-discordant, plus nine German pairs, of which four were IBD-concordant and five were IBD-discordant. The search for disease-associated traits relied mainly on comparing, within discordant pairs, IBD patients with their genetically identical healthy co-twins. Each individual had, on average, about 151 000 unique TCRalpha sequences and 181 000 unique TCRbeta sequences available for analysis.

Turning to this clonotype: There is no known antigen for this receptor.

Broad study findings and their caveats: Because patients were on differing immunosuppressive treatments, the repertoires may have picked up extra background noise and inter-individual variability. Different T cell subtypes could not be distinguished in the analysis. Fewer clonotypes were shared with other individuals by IBD patients than by healthy twins, most markedly in patients showing signs of disease activity. No single strong signal or clonotype linked to IBD turned up in the results, so the idea that one exists was not supported. No difference in repertoire similarity was observed between concordant and discordant twins, possibly owing to limited statistical power. TCRbeta repertoire diversity, by inverse Simpson index, was decreased in IBD patients compared with their healthy co-twins.

The CDR3, from cysteine to phenylalanine, totals 16 residues. The DNA is unrecorded. From the germline V gene (reference sequence), CDR1 is DFQATT and CDR2 is SNEGSKA. From each donor, a roughly 2.7 ml peripheral blood sample was collected into PAXgene tubes and kept at -80 degrees C. Without any T cell sorting, total RNA was extracted from whole blood using the PAXgene blood miRNA kit on an automated QIAcube. Peripheral blood from monozygotic twin pairs who were concordant or discordant for inflammatory bowel disease underwent deep TCRalpha and TCRbeta repertoire profiling using unique molecular barcoding. Smoking habits were recorded for all twin pairs, and each individual was classified as a current, former or never smoker. Library preparation employed 5' RACE. Each TCR library was prepared from about 3,300 ng of total RNA. For each sample, cDNA was synthesized in eight separate reactions using SMARTScribe reverse transcriptase. During cDNA synthesis, template switching was used to introduce unique molecular identifiers that contained a 6-nucleotide sample barcode. Two nested PCRs of about 16 and 10 cycles amplified the TCRalpha and TCRbeta cDNA, and bead purification followed each PCR. Before amplification, cDNA was treated with uracil DNA-glycosylase and purified using the QIAquick PCR purification kit. The second PCR added Illumina TruSeq-compatible adapters along with sample-specific barcodes. Library quality and concentration were assessed using TapeStation and Qubit, and about 5 ng of each library was pooled. Sequencing of the pooled libraries was done on an Illumina HiSeq2500 single-index Rapid Run using custom sequencing primers and 2 x 100 bp reads. Per the source publication's procedure: PCR and sequencing errors were corrected by UMI-based consensus assembly using MiGEC version 1.2.6. MiXCR version 2.1.1 handled V(D)J alignment, clonotype assembly and CDR3 extraction. To normalise gene usage, clonotype sharing and MAIT/NKT TCR abundance, the analysis used the top 1000, 10 000 and 20 000 clonotypes per sample. After downsampling to 27 000 UMIs, diversity was calculated as the inverse Simpson index using the vegan R package. Paired Mann-Whitney U tests were applied to discordant twin pairs, and Benjamini-Hochberg correction was used for multiple testing. One entry per CDR3 protein sequence results from the TCRdb reprocessing of the reads, with DNA left out. The authors' filters were not applied to this entry. The sample's table lists a count of 190,000 or so distinct CDR3 sequences. Around 1.5% of the sample lies in the top ten.

This clonotype was obtained from a human donor with ulcerative colitis or Crohn's disease, or a healthy co-twin of an affected twin (not recorded which). Source material: blood. The chain is made from TRBV20-1 and TRBJ2-1; TCRdb lists TRBD1, though no DNA is available to test this call. The CDR3 region reads CSARGPGQGGYNEQFF.